A single TCR beta chain is shown here with its context. What it binds is not known. CDR3 length: 17 amino acids. Trimming removed 0 bases from V and 2 bases from J, with 14 bases in between. Per germline, CDR1 LNHNV and CDR2 YYDKDF (reference sequence). These data belong to a study of long-term antiretroviral therapy in people with HIV. Study conclusions and caveats: The clones with expansion before ART were dominant in the repertoire at all time points. Although diversity increased after ART, it remained lower than in transplant donor controls.

The immunoSEQ assay was v3.0, run at survey level. Generated by immunoSEQ multiplex PCR, the TCRdb table keeps only in-frame clones and is missing some. Of 25,000 to 30,000 clones in the sample, about 83% were seen once. The chain recombines TRBV15 with TRBJ1-3; the D gene is possibly TRBD1 (6 bases). This TCR derives from a young man with HIV. Sequences were derived from unsorted PBMCs, sampled 0.4 years after starting antiretroviral therapy. CDR3 loop: CATSRERKTGTGNTIYF. DNA of the CDR3: TGTGCCACCAGCAGAGAACGGAAAACAGGGACTGGAAACACCATATATTTT.